A single sample gave rise to the 30 T cell receptor beta chains below, sequenced in a study. Tregs were sorted as CD4+CD25+CD127-/low cells. MiXCR, run by TCRdb on the 5' RACE reads, gives a single entry per CDR3 protein. This sample has roughly 45,000 distinct CDR3 sequences, with 22% found just once. The sequencing sample was made of Tregs sorted from a lymph node. The receptors shown here come from a female donor with breast cancer.

The sample holds many counts of this clonotype. The CDR3 region has the DNA TGCGCCAGCAGCTACGGGGATACGGACACTGAAGCTTTCTTT. It specifies CASSYGDTDTEAFF. This chain links TRBV5-1 with TRBJ1-1; D not certain. The CDR3 totals 14 residues. Germline loops: CDR1 SGHRS, CDR2 YFSETQ. Trimming stripped 3 bases from V and 3 bases from J, with 12 bases between.

The rearrangement joins TRBV13 to TRBJ2-4; 7 bases align to TRBD2. The CDR3 is 13 residues long. V was clipped by 3 bases and J by 7 bases; unmatched bases: 3. Germline CDR1 reads PRHDT; CDR2 reads FYEKMQ (reference sequence). This CDR3 reads CASSFGRGNIQYF. The CDR3 coding sequence is TGTGCCAGCAGCTTCGGGCGGGGGAACATTCAGTACTTC.

Note on this clonotype: This may be a read error: a much more frequent sequence differs by one nucleotide. The chain joins TRBV5-1 to TRBJ2-7; a possible D gene is TRBD2 (6 bases). There are 18 residues in the CDR3. Germline V gene sequence: CDR1 SGHRS, CDR2 YFSETQ. CDR3 nucleotides: TGCGCCGGCAGCTTGGAGTCCCCCTCGCGGGGAAGCTCCTACGAGCAGTACTTC. Amino acid sequence: CAGSLESPSRGSSYEQYF.

Note on this clonotype: Just one base apart from a much larger clone, this may be a read error. The chain combines TRBV9 with TRBJ1-2; D not certain. The CDR3 is made up of 11 amino acids. Germline V gene data show CDR1 as SGDLS and CDR2 as YYNGEE. The CDR3 here is CAGSSRGGYTF. The CDR3 DNA reads as TGTGCCGGCAGCAGCCGGGGAGGCTACACCTTC.

In this sample, this clonotype turned up a few times. The chain carries TRBV6-6 and TRBJ2-1; tentatively, D is TRBD2 (5 bases). Germline V gives CDR1 MNHNY, CDR2 SVGAGI (reference sequence). V lost 0 bases and J 5 bases, leaving 14 bases between the germline ends. CDR3 length: 16 residues. CDR3 sequence: CASSYSMAEGHNEQFF. CDR3 DNA: TGTGCCAGCAGTTACTCGATGGCTGAGGGCCACAATGAGCAGTTCTTC.

This clonotype was seen a handful of times. This rearrangement joins TRBV5-1 to TRBJ2-1; D is possibly TRBD2 (5 bases). The CDR3 totals 16 residues. V gave up 4 bases and J gave up 0 bases, with 14 bases separating them. CDR1 is SGHRS and CDR2 is YFSETQ in the germline V gene. The chain's CDR3 is CASSRVTGGSYNEQFF. The DNA of the CDR3 is TGCGCCAGCAGCCGTGTCACCGGAGGCTCCTACAATGAGCAGTTCTTC. Combining the CDR3 with reference TRBV5-1 and TRBJ2-1 gives the whole variable domain KAGVTQTPRYLIKTRGQQVTLSCSPISGHRSVSWYQQTPGQGLQFLFEYFSETQRNKGNFPGRFSGRQFSNSRSEMNVSTLELGDSALYLCASSRVTGGSYNEQFFGPGTRLTVL.

A word on this clonotype: A clone one base away is much larger, so this may be a read error. The chain is built from TRBV7-2 and TRBJ1-5; 7 bases line up with TRBD1. The germline CDR1 and CDR2 sequences are SGHTA and FQGNSA. The CDR3 loop spans 14 amino acids. The V segment lost 5 bases and the J segment 4 bases; nucleotides outside the gene matches: 5. Written as DNA, the CDR3 is TGTACCAGCAGCGTATCAGGGGGAAATCAGCCCCAGCATTTT. Translated: CTSSVSGGNQPQHF.

Concerning this clonotype itself: This may stem from a read error, because a much larger clone lies one nucleotide away. The genes are TRBV27 and TRBJ1-1; D unresolved. The CDR3 is 13 residues long. Germline V gene sequence: CDR1 MNHEY, CDR2 SMNVEV (reference sequence). The V end was cut by 5 bases, the J end by 4 bases, with 11 bases between. The CDR3 DNA follows: TGTGCCAGCAGTCTCAGCGGCGTCACTGAAGCTTTCTTT. It encodes CASSLSGVTEAFF.

This clonotype was observed a handful of times. This sequence joins TRBV20-1 and TRBJ1-4; D is possibly TRBD1 (6 bases). V lost 3 bases, J lost 8 bases, and 16 bases lay in between. Germline V CDR1 and CDR2: DFQATT, SNEGSKA (reference sequence). This CDR3 is 14 amino acids long. CDR3 sequence (DNA): TGCAGTGCTAGGTGGAACAGGGTAAAGGAAAAACTGTTTTTT. Amino acids: CSARWNRVKEKLFF.

With regard to this clonotype: This may arise from a read error, as a much more abundant clone is one base away. The chain combines TRBV6-1 with TRBJ2-7, with 8 bases matching TRBD1. The CDR3 contains 14 residues. Germline CDR1 and CDR2: MNHNS and SASEGT. The CDR3 region is CTSSRGQGEDEQYF. DNA for the CDR3: TGTACCAGCAGTCGAGGACAGGGAGAAGACGAGCAGTACTTC.

This clonotype has a handful of counts. The chain links TRBV4-1 to TRBJ2-7; possibly TRBD1 for D (7 bases). V lost 1 base and J 4 bases, leaving 14 bases between the germline ends. This CDR3 region has 15 residues. Per the germline V gene, CDR1 is MGHRA and CDR2 is YSYEKL. This chain's CDR3 is CASSQVSRGRYEQYF. In nucleotides, the CDR3 is TGCGCCAGCAGCCAAGTGTCCAGGGGGAGGTACGAGCAGTACTTC.

V and J are TRBV9 and TRBJ2-2; D call uncertain. Trimming took 0 bases from V and 1 from J, leaving 7 bases between them. The V gene's germline CDR1 is SGDLS and CDR2 YYNGEE. There are 15 residues in the CDR3. The CDR3 DNA follows: TGTGCCAGCAGCGTAGTAGGCAAGAACACCGGGGAGCTGTTTTTT. Translation: CASSVVGKNTGELFF.

This clonotype qualifies as medium-sized. The rearrangement joins TRBV6-5 to TRBJ2-3; 10 bases are a match to TRBD2. The CDR3 has 15 amino acids. V lost 5 bases to trimming and J lost 3 bases; unmatched junction nucleotides: 5. In germline, CDR1 is MNHEY, CDR2 SVGAGI. The CDR3 DNA sequence: TGTGCCAGCAGTCCGGGACTAGCGCGAACAGATACGCAGTATTTT. Protein sequence: CASSPGLARTDTQYF.

This clonotype was counted a single time. A much larger clone differs from this one at a single base, so this may be a read error. V usage is TRBV13 and J usage is TRBJ2-7; D gene ambiguous. Germline V gene sequence: CDR1 PRHDT, CDR2 FYEKMQ (reference sequence). The CDR3 has 12 residues. The CDR3 region is CTSSLTKYEQYF. The CDR3 nucleotides are TGTACCAGCAGCCTCACCAAATACGAGCAGTACTTC. Together with reference TRBV13 and TRBJ2-7, the CDR3 gives the full variable domain: AAGVIQSPRHLIKEKRETATLKCYPIPRHDTVYWYQQGPGQDPQFLISFYEKMQSDKGSIPDRFSAQQFSDYHSELNMSSLELGDSALYFCTSSLTKYEQYFGPGTRLTVT.

The rearrangement joins TRBV2 to TRBJ2-2, with 11 bases lining up with TRBD2. CDR3 length equals 17 residues. V dropped 9 bases and J dropped 2; count of bases not matched to a gene: 11. Germline V gene sequence: CDR1 SNHLY, CDR2 FYNNEI. Here the CDR3 reads CARGEFLAGGNTGELFF. The CDR3 DNA reads as TGTGCCAGAGGGGAGTTCCTAGCGGGAGGAAACACCGGGGAGCTGTTTTTT. Combining the CDR3 with reference TRBV2 and TRBJ2-2 gives the whole variable domain EPEVTQTPSHQVTQMGQEVILRCVPISNHLYFYWYRQILGQKVEFLVSFYNNEISEKSEIFDDQFSVERPDGSNFTLKIRSTKLEDSAMYFCARGEFLAGGNTGELFFGEGSRLTVL.

There are a few counts of this clonotype. V is TRBV29-1 and J is TRBJ2-5; D is undetermined. With 5 bases removed from V and 0 bases from J, the gap between germline ends came to 7 bases. Germline V gene lookup returns CDR1 SQVTM and CDR2 ANQGSEA. The CDR3 consists of 12 residues. CDR3 in amino acids: CSVRLNQETQYF. CDR3 coding DNA: TGCAGCGTTCGACTGAACCAAGAGACCCAGTACTTC.

The rearrangement uses TRBV30 and TRBJ1-2; 7 bases are shared with TRBD1. This CDR3 comprises 15 residues. V lost 1 base and J lost 4; bases outside the gene matches: 9. The V gene's germline CDR1 is GTSNPN and CDR2 SVGIG (reference sequence). The chain's CDR3 is CAWSGYTGDLYGYTF. The CDR3 DNA reads as TGTGCCTGGAGTGGGTACACAGGGGACCTCTATGGCTACACCTTC.

Concerning this clonotype itself: Being one base from a much bigger clone, this may be a read error. The chain joins TRBV29-1 to TRBJ2-7, with TRBD1 as a possible D gene (7 bases). The V end was cut by 4 bases, the J end by 9 bases, with 13 bases between. The CDR3 loop spans 11 amino acids. Germline CDR1 reads SQVTM; CDR2 reads ANQGSEA. The CDR3 region has the DNA TGCAGCGTTGTGACCAGGGGGGTGCAGTACTTC. Translation: CSVVTRGVQYF.

About this clonotype: The junction departs from the called germline gene at one end, perhaps through a read error. This chain joins TRBV4-2 and TRBJ1-1; D uncertain. CDR1 is LGHNA, CDR2 YNFKEQ, per germline. This CDR3 is 15 amino acids long. CDR3 nucleotide sequence: TGTGCCAGCAGTACGGCAAGGGCCCTTGACACAGAAGCTTTCTTT. Its protein product is CASSTARALDTEAFF.

The table lists this clonotype with a few counts. The genes are TRBV5-1 and TRBJ1-2; D is ambiguous. CDR1 and CDR2 (germline): SGHRS, YFSETQ. The CDR3 has 14 amino acids. V dropped 7 bases and J dropped 1 base, with 14 bases sitting between them. The CDR3 reads CASEDPGNNYGYTF. The DNA of the CDR3 is TGCGCCAGCGAAGACCCTGGAAATAACTATGGCTACACCTTC.

This clonotype is judged medium-sized (0.01 to 0.1%). This sequence joins TRBV12-3 or TRBV12-4 and TRBJ1-1; 7 bases fit TRBD1. The CDR3 extends over 13 amino acids. V shed 2 bases and J 4 bases; nucleotides not matched to a gene: 1. CDR3 sequence reads: CASSLQGGTEAFF. The DNA of the CDR3 is TGTGCCAGCAGTTTACAGGGGGGCACTGAAGCTTTCTTT.

This clonotype showed up just a few times. The chain is built from TRBV12-3 or TRBV12-4 and TRBJ2-7; 9 bases line up with TRBD1. The CDR3 contains 16 residues. The J segment lost 0 bases and the V segment lost 5 bases, leaving 8 bases of the junction unmatched. The chain's CDR3 is CASSPNPTGGSYEQYF. The CDR3 region has the DNA TGTGCCAGCAGTCCCAACCCGACAGGGGGCTCCTACGAGCAGTACTTC.

This clonotype was seen a handful of times. The CDR3 reads CASSIEEGGGWNEQFF. CDR3 DNA sequence: TGTGCCAGTAGTATCGAGGAGGGAGGGGGATGGAATGAGCAGTTCTTC. V gene TRBV19 combines with J gene TRBJ2-1; possibly TRBD2 for D (7 bases). From germline, CDR1 is LNHDA and CDR2 SQIVND (reference sequence). V was pared by 3 bases and J by 7 bases, with 19 bases between. This CDR3 has 16 residues.

Concerning this clonotype itself: Possible read error: a much larger clone is one base away. The chain is built from TRBV6-1 and TRBJ2-3; D is unresolved. The V end was cut by 1 base, the J end by 1 base, with 12 bases between. Germline CDR1 reads MNHNS; CDR2 reads SASEGT. The length of the CDR3 is 16 residues. CDR3: CASSEEATRGTDTQYF. The CDR3, as DNA: TGTGCCAGCAGTGAAGAAGCGACTCGAGGCACAGATACGCAGTATTTT.

CDR3 sequence: CASSSVFGTQLAKNIQYF. CDR3 nucleotide sequence: TGTGCCAGCAGTTCCGTCTTCGGGACGCAGCTAGCCAAAAACATTCAGTACTTC. This sequence joins TRBV6-5 and TRBJ2-4; the D call may be TRBD1 or TRBD2 (5 bases each). Trimming stripped 4 bases from V and 0 bases from J, with 19 bases between. CDR3 length equals 18 residues. Germline values: CDR1 MNHEY, CDR2 SVGAGI.

As regards this clonotype: Since a much larger clone is just one base distant, this may be a read error. This chain joins TRBV4-1 and TRBJ2-5; D is unresolved. CDR3 length: 11 amino acids. In germline, CDR1 is MGHRA, CDR2 YSYEKL. The ends were cut back, 4 bases at V and 8 bases at J, with 8 bases in the middle. CDR3 region: CASSPSRTQYF. The DNA for the CDR3 is TGCGCCAGCAGCCCATCCCGTACCCAGTACTTC.

This clonotype has ten or more counts. The chain links TRBV4-1 to TRBJ2-5, with a weak D call TRBD1 (6 bases). Per the germline V gene, CDR1 is MGHRA and CDR2 is YSYEKL. This CDR3 has 14 residues. Between the trimmed V and J ends, which lost 3 bases and 2 bases, there was a span of 10 bases. CDR3 bases: TGCGCCAGCAGCCAGGAAGGGGGTCAAGAGACCCAGTACTTC. Protein sequence: CASSQEGGQETQYF.

This clonotype was seen at least ten times. The chain couples TRBV6-5 to TRBJ2-7; 8 bases line up with TRBD1. This CDR3 contains 12 residues. After removal of 6 bases from V and 6 bases from J, the junction contained 4 bases not matched to a gene. The germline V gene has CDR1 MNHEY and CDR2 SVGAGI. The CDR3 sequence: CASSDRGGEQYF. CDR3 DNA: TGTGCCAGCAGCGACAGGGGCGGCGAGCAGTACTTC.

This chain connects TRBV29-1 to TRBJ2-1; 8 nucleotides align to TRBD2. Germline lookup yields CDR1 SQVTM and CDR2 ANQGSEA. The ends lost 1 base at V and 8 bases at J; junction bases unmatched: 4. CDR3 length: 13 residues. The CDR3 sequence is CSVEGTSFDEQFF. The DNA for the CDR3 is TGCAGCGTTGAAGGGACTAGCTTCGATGAGCAGTTCTTC.

Only a few counts were recorded for this clonotype. This sequence joins TRBV20-1 and TRBJ1-5; TRBD1 aligns across 9 bases. Trimming removed 2 bases from V and 7 bases from J; junction bases left unmatched: 9. The CDR3 sequence is 15 residues long. The germline V gene has CDR1 DFQATT and CDR2 SNEGSKA (reference sequence). The CDR3 reads CSARFPGQGEQPQHF. In nucleotides, the CDR3 is TGCAGTGCTAGATTCCCGGGACAGGGAGAACAGCCCCAGCATTTT.